Sequencing of this TCR beta chain was carried out in a study of identical twins. Every donor was a healthy Caucasian. In this sample, this clonotype turned up many times. Its antigen is as yet unknown. TCRdb re-called the 5' RACE reads through MiXCR, storing one row per CDR3 protein. This sample has hundreds of thousands of distinct CDR3 sequences, with around 6.1% found just once. Study-level findings and limits: The study based its conclusions on cross-sectional statistical analysis and did not follow the same donors. Cord blood beta clonotypes present at high abundance carried fewer insertions; no such pattern appeared in memory repertoires. One should note that invariant MAIT and iNKT cells could partly confound zero-insertion analyses.

Per germline, CDR1 SEHNR and CDR2 FQNEAQ (reference sequence). This CDR3 is 14 amino acids long. V trimming: 5 bases; J trimming: 2 bases; junction bases outside the gene matches: 4. The receptor was derived from a young man in good health. The source material was naive T cells sorted from blood. The chain links TRBV7-9 to TRBJ2-7, with 9 positions matching TRBD1. This CDR3 is CASSQGTGTYEQYF. CDR3 nucleotides: TGTGCCAGCAGCCAGGGGACAGGGACCTACGAGCAGTACTTC.